This record concerns one T cell receptor beta chain sequence. Its antigen is still unknown. Base qualities are missing; no much larger clone stands one base away. The data were obtained in a study of blood T cell repertoires in COVID-19 (dated by TCRdb to the early 2020s). Some background on the complete study: The collaborator samples originated in the United States, Italy and Spain and spanned the acute and convalescent phases of COVID-19. Subjects who had been exposed to COVID-19, were actively infected with it, or had recovered from it provided the deeply sampled blood TCRbeta repertoires that made up the dataset. Samples were obtained from the ongoing ImmuneRACE study (first 160 participants) and from approximately 1,200 subjects provided by 6 global collaborators. The repertoires were made available in a free public database intended to serve as a resource for research on the immune response to SARS-CoV-2. The sample metadata nearly always contained a de-identified subject ID, COVID-19 status, age in years and sex. The material from the prospective study consisted of cDNA or gDNA derived from T cells, B-cell-depleted T cells, or PBMCs. Where available, HLA class I and class II types were obtained from metadata supplied by the sample provider rather than from assay-based typing.

Study-level results and caveats: Clinical and demographic metadata were provided uncurated, with the amount varying by source and participant.

TCRbeta CDR3 regions were amplified from genomic DNA using the immunoSEQ Assay, a bias-controlled multiplex PCR. The authors' analysis ran thus. Nucleated cell counts per sample were estimated from amplification of reference gene primers within the assay. To quantify the absolute abundance of each unique TCRbeta CDR3 rearrangement, sequence reads were collapsed and filtered. For each sample, productive Simpson clonality was calculated by taking the square root of Simpson's diversity index across productive rearrangements. Entries here come from immuneACCESS through TCRdb and include only in-frame sequences with V and J called. Some clones fail to appear in such tables; in the studies checked, an unresolved V gene covers under half of the shortfall, and the cause of the remainder is unknown. V and J calls and clone size follow that table, whereas D and trimming were derived from the DNA. Across this sample there are about 150,000 clones, with about 78% seen only once. About a tenth of the sample rests with the top ten.

Samples from volunteer blood donors who had recovered from COVID-19 were contributed by a second Seattle source. Whole blood was collected in K2EDTA tubes by collaborating institutions according to the institutions' own protocols. Collaborator samples were shipped for TCRbeta analysis as frozen whole blood, isolated PBMCs, or DNA extracted from either sample type. The clonotype originates from a man in his fifties or sixties who had recovered from COVID-19. Sequenced sample: peripheral blood.

The CDR3 loop reads CASSTGQRGSPLHF. The sequenced DNA is TGTGCCAGCTCGACGGGACAGAGAGGTTCACCCCTCCACTTT. The chain is assembled from TRBV28 and TRBJ1-6, and 7 junction bases match TRBD1. The germline V gene provides CDR1 MDHEN and CDR2 SYDVKM. The cysteine opens and the phenylalanine closes a CDR3 of 14 amino acids. The CDR3 DNA has 42 bases and is translated from base 1. After removal of 8 bases from V and 9 bases from J, the junction retains 10 bases not matched to a gene.